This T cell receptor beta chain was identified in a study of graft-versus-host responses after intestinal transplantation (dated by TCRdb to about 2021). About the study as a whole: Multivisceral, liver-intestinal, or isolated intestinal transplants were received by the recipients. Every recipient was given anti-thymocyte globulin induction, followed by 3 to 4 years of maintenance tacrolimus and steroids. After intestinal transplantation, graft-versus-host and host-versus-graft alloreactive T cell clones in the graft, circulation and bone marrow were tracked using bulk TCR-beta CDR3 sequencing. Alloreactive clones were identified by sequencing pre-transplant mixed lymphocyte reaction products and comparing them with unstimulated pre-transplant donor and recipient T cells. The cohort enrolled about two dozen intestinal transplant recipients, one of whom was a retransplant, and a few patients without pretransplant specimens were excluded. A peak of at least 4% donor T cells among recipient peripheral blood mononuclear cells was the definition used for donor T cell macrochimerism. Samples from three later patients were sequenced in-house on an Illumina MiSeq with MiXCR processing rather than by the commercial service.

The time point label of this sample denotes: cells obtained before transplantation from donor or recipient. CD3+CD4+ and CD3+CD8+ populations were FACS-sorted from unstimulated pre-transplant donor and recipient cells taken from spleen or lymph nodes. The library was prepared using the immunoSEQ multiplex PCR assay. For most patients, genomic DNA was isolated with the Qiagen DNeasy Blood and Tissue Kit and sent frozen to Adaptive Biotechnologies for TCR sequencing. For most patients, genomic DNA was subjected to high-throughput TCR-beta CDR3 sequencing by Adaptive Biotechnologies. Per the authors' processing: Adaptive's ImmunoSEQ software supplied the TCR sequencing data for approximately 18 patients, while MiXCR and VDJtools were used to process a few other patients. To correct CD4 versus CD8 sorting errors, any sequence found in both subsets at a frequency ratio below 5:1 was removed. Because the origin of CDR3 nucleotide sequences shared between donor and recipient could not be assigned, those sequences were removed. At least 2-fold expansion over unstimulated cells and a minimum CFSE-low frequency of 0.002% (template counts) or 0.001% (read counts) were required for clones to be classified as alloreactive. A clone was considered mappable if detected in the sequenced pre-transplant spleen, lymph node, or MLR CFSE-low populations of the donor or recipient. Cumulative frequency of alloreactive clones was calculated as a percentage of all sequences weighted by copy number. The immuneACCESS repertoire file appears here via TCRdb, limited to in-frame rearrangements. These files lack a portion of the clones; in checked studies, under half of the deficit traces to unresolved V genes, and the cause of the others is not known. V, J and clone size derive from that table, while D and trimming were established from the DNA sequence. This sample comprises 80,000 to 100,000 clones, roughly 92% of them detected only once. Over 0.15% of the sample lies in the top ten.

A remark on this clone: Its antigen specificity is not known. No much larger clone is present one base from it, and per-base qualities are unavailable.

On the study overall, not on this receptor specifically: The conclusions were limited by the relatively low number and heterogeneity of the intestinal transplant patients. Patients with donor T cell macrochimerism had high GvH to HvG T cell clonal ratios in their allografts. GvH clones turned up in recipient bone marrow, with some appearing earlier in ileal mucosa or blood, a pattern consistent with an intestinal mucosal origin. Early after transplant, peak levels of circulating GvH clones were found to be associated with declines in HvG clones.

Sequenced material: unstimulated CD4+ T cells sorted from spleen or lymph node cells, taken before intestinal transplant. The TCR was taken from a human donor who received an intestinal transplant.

Here is the DNA: TGTGCCAGCAGCCCGAGGTCAGGGACTAGCGGGCTTTATATCACAGATACGCAGTATTTT. This encodes CASSPRSGTSGLYITDTQYF. The rearranged segments are TRBV9 and TRBJ2-3; 12 bases in the junction line up with TRBD2. V ends up 4 bases short and J 2 bases short, with an unmatched junction base count of 17. The germline V gene provides CDR1 SGDLS and CDR2 YYNGEE. Including the terminal cysteine and phenylalanine, the CDR3 comprises 20 residues. Just the 60-base CDR3 DNA is kept, in frame starting at base 1. The full variable domain, completed from the reference TRBV9 and TRBJ2-3 proteins outside the CDR3, reads DSGVTQTPKHLITATGQRVTLRCSPRSGDLSVYWYQQSLDQGLQFLIQYYNGEERAKGNILERFSAQQFPDLHSELNLSSLELGDSALYFCASSPRSGTSGLYITDTQYFGPGTRLTVL.